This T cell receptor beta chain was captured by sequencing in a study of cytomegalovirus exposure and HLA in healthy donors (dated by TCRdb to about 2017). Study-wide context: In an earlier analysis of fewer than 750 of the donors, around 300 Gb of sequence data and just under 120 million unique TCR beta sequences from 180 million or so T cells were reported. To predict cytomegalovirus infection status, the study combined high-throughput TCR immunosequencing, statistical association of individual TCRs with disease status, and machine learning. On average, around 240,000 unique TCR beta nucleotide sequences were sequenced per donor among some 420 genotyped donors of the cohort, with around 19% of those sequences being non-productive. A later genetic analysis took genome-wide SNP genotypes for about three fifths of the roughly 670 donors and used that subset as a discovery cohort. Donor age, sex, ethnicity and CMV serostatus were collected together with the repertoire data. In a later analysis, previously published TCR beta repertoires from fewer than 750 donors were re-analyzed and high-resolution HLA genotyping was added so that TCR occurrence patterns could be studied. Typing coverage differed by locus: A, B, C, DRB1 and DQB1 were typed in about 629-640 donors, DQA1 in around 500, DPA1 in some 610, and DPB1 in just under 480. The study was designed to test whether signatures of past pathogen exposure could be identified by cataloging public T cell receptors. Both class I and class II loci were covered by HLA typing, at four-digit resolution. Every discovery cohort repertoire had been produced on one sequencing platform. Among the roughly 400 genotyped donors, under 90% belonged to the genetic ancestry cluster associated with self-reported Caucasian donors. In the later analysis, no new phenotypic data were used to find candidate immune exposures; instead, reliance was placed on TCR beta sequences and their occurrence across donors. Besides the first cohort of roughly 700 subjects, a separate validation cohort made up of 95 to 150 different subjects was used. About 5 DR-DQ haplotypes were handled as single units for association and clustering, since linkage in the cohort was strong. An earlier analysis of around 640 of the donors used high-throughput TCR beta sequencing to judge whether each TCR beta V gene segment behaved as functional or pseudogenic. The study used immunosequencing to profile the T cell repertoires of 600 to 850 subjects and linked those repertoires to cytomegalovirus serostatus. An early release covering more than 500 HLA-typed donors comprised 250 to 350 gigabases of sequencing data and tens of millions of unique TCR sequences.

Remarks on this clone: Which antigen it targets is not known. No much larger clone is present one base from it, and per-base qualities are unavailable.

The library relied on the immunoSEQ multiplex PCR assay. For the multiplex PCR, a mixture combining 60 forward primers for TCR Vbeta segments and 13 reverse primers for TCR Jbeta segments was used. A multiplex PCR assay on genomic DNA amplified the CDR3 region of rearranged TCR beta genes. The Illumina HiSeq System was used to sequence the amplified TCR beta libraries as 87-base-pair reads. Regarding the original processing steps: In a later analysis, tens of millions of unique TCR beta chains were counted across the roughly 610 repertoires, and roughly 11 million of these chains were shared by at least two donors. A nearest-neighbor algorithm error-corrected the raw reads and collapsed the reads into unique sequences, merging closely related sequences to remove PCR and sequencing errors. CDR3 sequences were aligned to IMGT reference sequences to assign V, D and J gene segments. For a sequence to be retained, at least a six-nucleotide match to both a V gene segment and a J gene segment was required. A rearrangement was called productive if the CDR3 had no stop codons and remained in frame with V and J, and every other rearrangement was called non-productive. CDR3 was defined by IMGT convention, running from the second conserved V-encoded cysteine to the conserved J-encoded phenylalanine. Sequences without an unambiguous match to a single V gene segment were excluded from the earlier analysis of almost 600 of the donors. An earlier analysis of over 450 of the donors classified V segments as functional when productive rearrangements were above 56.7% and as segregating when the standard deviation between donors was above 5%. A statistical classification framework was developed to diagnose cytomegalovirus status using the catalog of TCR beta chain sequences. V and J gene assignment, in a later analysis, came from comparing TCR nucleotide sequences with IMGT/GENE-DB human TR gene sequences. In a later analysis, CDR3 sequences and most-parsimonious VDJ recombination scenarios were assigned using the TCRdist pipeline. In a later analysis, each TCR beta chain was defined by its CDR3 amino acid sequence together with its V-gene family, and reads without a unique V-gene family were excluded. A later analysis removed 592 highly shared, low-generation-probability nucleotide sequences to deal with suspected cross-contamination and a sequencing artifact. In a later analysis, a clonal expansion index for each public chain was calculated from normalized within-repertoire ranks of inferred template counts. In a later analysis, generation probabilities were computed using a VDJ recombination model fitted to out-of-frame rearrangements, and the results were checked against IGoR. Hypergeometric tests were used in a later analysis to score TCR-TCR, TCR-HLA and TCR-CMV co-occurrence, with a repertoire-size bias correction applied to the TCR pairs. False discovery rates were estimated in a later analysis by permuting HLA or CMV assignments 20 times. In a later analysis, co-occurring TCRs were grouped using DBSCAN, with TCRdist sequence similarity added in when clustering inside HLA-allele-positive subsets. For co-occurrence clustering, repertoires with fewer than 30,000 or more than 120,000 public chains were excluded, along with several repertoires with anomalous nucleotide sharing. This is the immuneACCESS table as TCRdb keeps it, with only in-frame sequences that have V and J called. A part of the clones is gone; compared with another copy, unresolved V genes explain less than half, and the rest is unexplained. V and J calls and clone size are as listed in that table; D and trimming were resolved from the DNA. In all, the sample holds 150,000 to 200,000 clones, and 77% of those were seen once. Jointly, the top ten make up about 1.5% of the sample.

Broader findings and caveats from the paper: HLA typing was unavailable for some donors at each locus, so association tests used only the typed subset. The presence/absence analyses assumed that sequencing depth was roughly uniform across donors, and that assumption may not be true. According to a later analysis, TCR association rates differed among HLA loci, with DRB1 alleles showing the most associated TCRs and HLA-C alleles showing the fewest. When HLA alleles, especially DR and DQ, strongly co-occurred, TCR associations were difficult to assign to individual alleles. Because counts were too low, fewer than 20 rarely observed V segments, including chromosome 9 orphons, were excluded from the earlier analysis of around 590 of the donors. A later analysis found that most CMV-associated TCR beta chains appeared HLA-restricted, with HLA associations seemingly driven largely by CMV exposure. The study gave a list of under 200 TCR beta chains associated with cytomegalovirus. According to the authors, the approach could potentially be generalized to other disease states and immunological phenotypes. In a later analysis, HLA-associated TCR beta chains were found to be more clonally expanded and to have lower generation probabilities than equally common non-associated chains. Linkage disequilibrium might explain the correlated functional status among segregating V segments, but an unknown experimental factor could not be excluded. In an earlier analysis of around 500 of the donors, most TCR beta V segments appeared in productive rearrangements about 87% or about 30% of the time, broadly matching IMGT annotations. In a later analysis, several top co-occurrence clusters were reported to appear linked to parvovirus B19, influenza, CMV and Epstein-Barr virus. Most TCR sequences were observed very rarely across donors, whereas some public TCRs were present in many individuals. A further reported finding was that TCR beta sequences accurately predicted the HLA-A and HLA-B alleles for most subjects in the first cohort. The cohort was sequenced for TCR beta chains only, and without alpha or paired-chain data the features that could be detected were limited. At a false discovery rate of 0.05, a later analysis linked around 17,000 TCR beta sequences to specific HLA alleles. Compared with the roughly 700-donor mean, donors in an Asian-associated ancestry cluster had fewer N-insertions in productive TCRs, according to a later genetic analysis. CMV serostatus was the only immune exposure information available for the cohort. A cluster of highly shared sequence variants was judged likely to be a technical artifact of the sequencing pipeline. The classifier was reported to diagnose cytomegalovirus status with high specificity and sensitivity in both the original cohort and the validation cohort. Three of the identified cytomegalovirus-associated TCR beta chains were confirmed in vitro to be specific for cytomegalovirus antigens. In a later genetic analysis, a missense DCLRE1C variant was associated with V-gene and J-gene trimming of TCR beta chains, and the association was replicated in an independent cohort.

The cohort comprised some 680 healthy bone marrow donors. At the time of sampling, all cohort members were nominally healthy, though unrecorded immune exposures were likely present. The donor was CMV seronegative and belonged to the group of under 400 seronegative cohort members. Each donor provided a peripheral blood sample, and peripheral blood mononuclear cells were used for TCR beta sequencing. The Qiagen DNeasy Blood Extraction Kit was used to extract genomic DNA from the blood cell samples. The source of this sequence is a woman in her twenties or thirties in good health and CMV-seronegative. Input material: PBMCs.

The DNA is as follows: TGTGCCAGTAATTCTAACAGGGTGGGCGAGCAGTACTTC. This yields the protein CASNSNRVGEQYF. The rearrangement combines TRBV19 with TRBJ2-7; a tentative D match to TRBD1 spans 6 bases. The CDR3 numbers 13 residues from cysteine through phenylalanine. Solely the CDR3 DNA is kept, with 39 bases framed from the first base. V is shortened by 7 bases, J by 6 bases, and the region joining them spans 16 bases. CDR1 and CDR2 are read off the germline V gene (reference sequence) as LNHDA and SQIVND.